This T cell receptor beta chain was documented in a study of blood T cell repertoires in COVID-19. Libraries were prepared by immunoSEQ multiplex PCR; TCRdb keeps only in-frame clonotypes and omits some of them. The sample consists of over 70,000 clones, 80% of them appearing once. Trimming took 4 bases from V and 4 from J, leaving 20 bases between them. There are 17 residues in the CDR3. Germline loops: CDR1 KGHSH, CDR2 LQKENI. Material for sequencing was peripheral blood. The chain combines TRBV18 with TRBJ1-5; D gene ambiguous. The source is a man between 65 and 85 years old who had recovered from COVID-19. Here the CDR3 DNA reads TGTGCCAGCTCACTTGAGCAGGTTCTTACGGGAAATCAGCCCCAGCATTTT. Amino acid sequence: CASSLEQVLTGNQPQHF.